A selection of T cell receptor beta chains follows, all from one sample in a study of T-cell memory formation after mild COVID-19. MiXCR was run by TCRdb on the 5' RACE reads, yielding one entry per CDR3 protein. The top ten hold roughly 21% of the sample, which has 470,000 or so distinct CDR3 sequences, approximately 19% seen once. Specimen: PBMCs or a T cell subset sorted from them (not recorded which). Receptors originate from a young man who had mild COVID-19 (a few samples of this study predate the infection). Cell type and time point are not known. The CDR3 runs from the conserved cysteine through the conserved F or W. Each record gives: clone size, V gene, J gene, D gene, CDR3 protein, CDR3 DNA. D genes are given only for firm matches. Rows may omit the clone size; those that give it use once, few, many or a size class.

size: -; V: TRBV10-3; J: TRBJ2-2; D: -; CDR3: CATGVGGPHLNTGELFF; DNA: TGTGCCACCGGAGTCGGGGGACCACACCTTAACACCGGGGAGCTGTTTTTT
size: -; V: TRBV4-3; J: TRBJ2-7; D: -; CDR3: CASSQAVGLLHEQYF; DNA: TGCGCCAGCAGCCAAGCCGTTGGACTTCTCCACGAGCAGTACTTC
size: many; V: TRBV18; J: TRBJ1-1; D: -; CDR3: CASSPGGTIMNTEAFF; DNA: TGTGCCAGCTCACCAGGAGGGACGATCATGAACACTGAAGCTTTCTTT
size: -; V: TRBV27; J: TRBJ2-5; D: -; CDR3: CASSAAGTWTGTQYF; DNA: TGTGCCAGCAGTGCTGCCGGGACCTGGACGGGGACCCAGTACTTC
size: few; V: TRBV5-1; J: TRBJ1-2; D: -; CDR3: CASSLSGPLRGYTF; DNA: TGCGCCAGCAGCTTGAGTGGGCCGTTAAGGGGCTACACCTTC
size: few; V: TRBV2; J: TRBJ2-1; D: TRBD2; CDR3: CASIVTSGANEQFF; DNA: TGTGCCAGCATTGTGACTAGCGGGGCCAATGAGCAGTTCTTC
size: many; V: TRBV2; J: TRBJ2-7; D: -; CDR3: CASTVGYEQYF; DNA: TGTGCCAGCACCGTAGGGTACGAGCAGTACTTC
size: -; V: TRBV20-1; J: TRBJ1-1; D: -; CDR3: CSARGPAMNTEAFF; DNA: TGCAGTGCTAGAGGGCCAGCCATGAACACTGAAGCTTTCTTT
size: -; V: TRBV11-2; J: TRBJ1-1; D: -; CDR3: CASSSTAVPKAFF; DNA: TGTGCCAGCAGCTCGACAGCTGTGCCCAAAGCTTTCTTT
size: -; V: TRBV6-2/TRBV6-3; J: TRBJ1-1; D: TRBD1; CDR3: CAVRVGGPNTEAFF; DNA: TGTGCCGTCAGGGTAGGGGGCCCGAACACTGAAGCTTTCTTT
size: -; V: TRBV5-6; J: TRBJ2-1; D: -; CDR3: CASSRVTWSTYNEQFF; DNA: TGTGCCAGCAGCCGAGTGACGTGGAGCACCTACAATGAGCAGTTCTTC
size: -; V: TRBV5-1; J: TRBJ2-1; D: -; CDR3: CDSSEQWGEQFF; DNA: TGCGACAGCAGCGAACAGTGGGGTGAGCAGTTCTTC
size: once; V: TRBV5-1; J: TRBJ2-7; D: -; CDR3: CASILGDRQAPSSYEQYF; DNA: TGCGCCAGCATCTTGGGGGACCGACAGGCACCTAGCTCCTACGAGCAGTACTTC
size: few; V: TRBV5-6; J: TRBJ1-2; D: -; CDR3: CASSLAQGRGYTF; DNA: TGTGCCAGCAGCTTGGCCCAAGGTAGGGGCTACACCTTC
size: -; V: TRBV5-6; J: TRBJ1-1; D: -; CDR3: CASSPGLGAGSGTEAFF; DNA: TGTGCCAGCAGCCCGGGGTTGGGCGCAGGGTCGGGCACTGAAGCTTTCTTT
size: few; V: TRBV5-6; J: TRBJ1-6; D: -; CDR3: CASIRFQGRWNSPLHF; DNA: TGTGCCAGCATCAGATTCCAGGGGAGGTGGAATTCACCCCTCCACTTT
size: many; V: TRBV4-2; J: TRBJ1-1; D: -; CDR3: CASSQDLGAEAFF; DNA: TGTGCCAGCAGCCAAGATCTAGGAGCTGAAGCTTTCTTT
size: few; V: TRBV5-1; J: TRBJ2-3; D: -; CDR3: CASSLVVRGLTSTDTQYF; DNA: TGCGCCAGCAGCTTGGTTGTCCGTGGACTAACTAGCACAGATACGCAGTATTTT
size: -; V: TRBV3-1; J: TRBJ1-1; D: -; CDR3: CASSQVEGRTEAFF; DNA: TGTGCCAGCAGCCAAGTTGAGGGTCGGACTGAAGCTTTCTTT
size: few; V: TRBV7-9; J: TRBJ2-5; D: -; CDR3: CASSPPRAGLEETQYF; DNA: TGTGCCAGCAGCCCACCCAGGGCAGGGCTGGAGGAGACCCAGTACTTC
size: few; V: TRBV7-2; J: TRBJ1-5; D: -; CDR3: CASSLPGQNSNQPQHF; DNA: TGTGCCAGCAGCTTACCGGGACAAAATAGCAATCAGCCCCAGCATTTT
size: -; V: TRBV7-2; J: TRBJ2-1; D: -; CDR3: CASSPTGSLNEQFF; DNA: TGTGCCAGCAGCCCCACAGGGTCCCTCAATGAGCAGTTCTTC
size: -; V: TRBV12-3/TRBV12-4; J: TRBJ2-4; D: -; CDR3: CASSFASPKNIQYF; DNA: TGTGCCAGCAGTTTTGCAAGCCCCAAAAACATTCAGTACTTC
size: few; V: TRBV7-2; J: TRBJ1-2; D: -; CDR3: CASRTGGGDGYTF; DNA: TGTGCCAGCCGCACTGGGGGTGGCGATGGCTACACCTTC
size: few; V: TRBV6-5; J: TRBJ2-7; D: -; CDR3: CASSYTQIQGKNYEQYF; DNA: TGTGCCAGCAGTTATACTCAAATACAGGGAAAAAACTACGAGCAGTACTTC
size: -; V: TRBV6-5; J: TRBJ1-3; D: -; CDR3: CASSYQGFSGNTIYF; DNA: TGTGCCAGCAGTTACCAGGGGTTCTCTGGAAACACCATATATTTT
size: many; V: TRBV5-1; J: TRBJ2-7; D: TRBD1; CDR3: CASSLDRGGLGGQYF; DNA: TGCGCCAGCAGCCTGGACAGGGGAGGCCTTGGGGGGCAGTACTTC
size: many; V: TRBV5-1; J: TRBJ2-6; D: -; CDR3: CASSPRQSSGANVLTF; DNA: TGCGCCAGCAGCCCAAGACAGAGCTCTGGGGCCAACGTCCTGACTTTC
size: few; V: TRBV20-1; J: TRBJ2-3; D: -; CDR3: CSARSLLGATDTQYF; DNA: TGCAGTGCTAGATCCCTACTGGGGGCTACAGATACGCAGTATTTT
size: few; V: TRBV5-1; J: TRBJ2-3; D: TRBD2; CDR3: CASSQGLSVTDTQYF; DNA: TGCGCCAGCAGCCAGGGACTATCCGTCACGGATACGCAGTATTTT
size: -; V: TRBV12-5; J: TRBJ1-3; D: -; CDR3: CASEGLDPSSGNTIYF; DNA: TGTGCTAGTGAGGGGCTGGACCCCAGCTCTGGAAACACCATATATTTT
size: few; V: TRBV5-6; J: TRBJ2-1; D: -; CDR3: CASSRTGGHNEQFF; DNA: TGTGCCAGCAGCCGGACCGGGGGGCACAATGAGCAGTTCTTC
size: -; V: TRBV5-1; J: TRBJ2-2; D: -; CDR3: CASSLGLDFTGELFF; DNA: TGCGCCAGCAGCTTAGGTTTGGATTTTACCGGGGAGCTGTTTTTT
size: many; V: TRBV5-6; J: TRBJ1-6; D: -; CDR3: CASSYFNRRSPLHF; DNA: TGTGCCAGCAGCTACTTTAACAGAAGATCACCCCTCCACTTT
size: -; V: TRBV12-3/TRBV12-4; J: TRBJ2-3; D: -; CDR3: CASSRDRISTDTQYF; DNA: TGTGCCAGCAGTCGTGACAGGATTAGCACAGATACGCAGTATTTT
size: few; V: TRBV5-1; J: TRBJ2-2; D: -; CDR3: CACAPGSPTGELFF; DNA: TGCGCCTGCGCGCCCGGGTCGCCGACCGGGGAGCTGTTTTTT
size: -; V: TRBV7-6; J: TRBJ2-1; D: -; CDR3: CASSSAAHNEQFF; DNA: TGTGCCAGCAGCTCCGCCGCCCACAATGAGCAGTTCTTC
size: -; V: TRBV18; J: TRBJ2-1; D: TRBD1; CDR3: CASSPNRGLLGTYNEQFF; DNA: TGTGCCAGCTCACCAAACAGGGGGCTCCTAGGGACCTACAATGAGCAGTTCTTC
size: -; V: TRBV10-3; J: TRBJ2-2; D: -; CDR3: CAINGGQNTGELFF; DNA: TGTGCCATCAATGGGGGTCAGAACACCGGGGAGCTGTTTTTT
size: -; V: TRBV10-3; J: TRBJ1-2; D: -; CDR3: CAISEVEESNGYTF; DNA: TGTGCCATCAGTGAGGTTGAGGAATCGAATGGCTACACCTTC
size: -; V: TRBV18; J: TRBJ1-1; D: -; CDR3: CASSPGISNTEAFF; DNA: TGTGCCAGCTCACCGGGGATATCGAACACTGAAGCTTTCTTT
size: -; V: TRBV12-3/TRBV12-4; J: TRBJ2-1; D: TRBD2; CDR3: CASSGTSGDLSYNEQFF; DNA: TGTGCCAGCAGCGGGACTAGCGGTGACCTCTCCTACAATGAGCAGTTCTTC
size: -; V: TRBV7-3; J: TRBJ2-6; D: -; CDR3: CASSSRAVSSGANVLTF; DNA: TGTGCCAGCAGCTCAAGGGCCGTTTCTTCAGGGGCCAACGTCCTGACTTTC
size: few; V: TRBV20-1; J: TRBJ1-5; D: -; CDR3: CSAKVQTDQPQHF; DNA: TGCAGTGCTAAGGTCCAGACTGATCAGCCCCAGCATTTT
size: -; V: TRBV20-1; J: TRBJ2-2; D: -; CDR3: CSAREGAGELFF; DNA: TGCAGTGCTAGAGAGGGTGCCGGGGAGCTGTTTTTT
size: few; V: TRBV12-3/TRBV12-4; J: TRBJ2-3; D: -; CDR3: CASRRVGRDTDTQYF; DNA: TGTGCCAGCAGACGAGTCGGCAGGGACACAGATACGCAGTATTTT